What follows are 18 T cell receptor beta chains derived from one specimen sequenced in a study of CD8 T cells in ankylosing spondylitis. The study, taken as a whole, reports: Typical of ankylosing spondylitis blood, it appeared, was a TCR beta motif of fewer than 10 highly homologous variants.

These receptors' antigens are unknown. MiXCR, run by TCRdb on the 5' RACE reads, gives a single entry per CDR3 protein. The sample includes roughly 670,000 distinct CDR3 sequences, 15% to 20% seen only once; the top ten take roughly a fifth. The sequenced sample consisted of blood, either unsorted or a sorted T cell fraction (not recorded which). The receptors here all came from a male donor with ankylosing spondylitis.

This sequence joins TRBV20-1 and TRBJ1-1; 7 bases line up with TRBD1. V dropped 5 bases and J dropped 5; count of bases not matched to a gene: 5. The CDR3 sequence is 12 residues long. The germline CDR1 and CDR2 sequences are DFQATT and SNEGSKA (reference sequence). CDR3 bases: TGCAGTGCTGAAAGGGGGCAGACTGAAGCTTTCTTT. Translated, it gives CSAERGQTEAFF.

This chain joins TRBV18 and TRBJ1-1; D not certain. Germline CDR1 reads KGHSH; CDR2 reads LQKENI. This CDR3 spans 14 amino acids. The V end was cut by 4 bases, the J end by 1 base, with 10 bases between. CDR3 sequence (DNA): TGTGCCAGCTCACAGGCGACCTGGAACACTGAAGCTTTCTTT. Translated: CASSQATWNTEAFF.

The CDR3 loop reads CSARDQVERNTIYF. The CDR3 nucleotides read TGCAGTGCTAGAGACCAGGTTGAGCGAAACACCATATATTTT. The chain links TRBV20-1 to TRBJ1-3; D is unresolved. V dropped 0 bases and J dropped 5 bases, with 11 bases sitting between them. Germline CDR1 and CDR2: DFQATT and SNEGSKA (reference sequence). This CDR3 region has 14 residues.

The genes are TRBV20-1 and TRBJ1-5; D ambiguous. Germline V lookup: CDR1 DFQATT, CDR2 SNEGSKA (reference sequence). The ends were cut back, 1 base at V and 5 bases at J, with 12 bases in the middle. The CDR3 has 14 residues. The CDR3 bases are TGCAGTGCTAGAGCGGATTCACCCCATCAGCCCCAGCATTTT. Translation gives CSARADSPHQPQHF.

The rearrangement uses TRBV12-3 or TRBV12-4 and TRBJ2-1; D assignment may be TRBD1 or TRBD2 (5 bases each). V lost 11 bases, J lost 0 bases, and 5 bases lay in between. This CDR3 region has 11 residues. The CDR3 loop is CAGGSYNEQFF. The CDR3 nucleotides read TGTGCCGGGGGCTCCTACAATGAGCAGTTCTTC.

The CDR3 reads CASSLDWTGYNEQFF. The DNA for the CDR3 is TGTGCCAGCAGCTTGGATTGGACAGGGTACAATGAGCAGTTCTTC. The V and J genes are TRBV5-6 and TRBJ2-1, with 8 bases matching TRBD1. V lost 0 bases and J lost 4; bases outside the gene matches: 3. Germline assignment: CDR1 SGHDT and CDR2 YYEEEE. This CDR3 has 15 amino acids.

This clonotype was observed many times. This rearrangement joins TRBV5-1 to TRBJ2-1, with 9 bases matching TRBD2. Per germline, CDR1 SGHRS and CDR2 YFSETQ. Unmatched junction bases numbered 7, after V lost 0 bases and J lost 9 bases. The CDR3 is made up of 15 amino acids. CDR3 amino acids: CASSLDLAGMVEQFF. The CDR3 DNA reads as TGCGCCAGCAGCTTGGATCTAGCGGGAATGGTTGAGCAGTTCTTC.

This clonotype was counted ten times or more. The chain combines TRBV20-1 with TRBJ1-1, with D uncertain. V was cut by 6 bases and J by 1 base, with 18 bases left in between. The CDR3 runs 15 residues. CDR1 DFQATT and CDR2 SNEGSKA come from the germline V gene (reference sequence). The CDR3 coding sequence is TGCAGTGCCAAACTCTGGGCAGCGAAGAACACTGAAGCTTTCTTT. It yields the protein CSAKLWAAKNTEAFF.

The chain links TRBV27 to TRBJ2-5; D is unclear. The CDR3 covers 14 residues. V shed 0 bases and J shed 1 base, with 6 bases lying between them. The germline V gene encodes CDR1 MNHEY and CDR2 SMNVEV (reference sequence). The CDR3, as DNA: TGTGCCAGCAGTTTATCGTACAGCCAAGAGACCCAGTACTTC. This gives the protein CASSLSYSQETQYF.

The V gene is TRBV3-1, the J gene TRBJ1-5; D remains unclear. Germline V gene sequence: CDR1 LGHDT, CDR2 YNNKEL (reference sequence). Trimming took 0 bases from V and 8 from J, leaving 8 bases between them. CDR3 length: 13 amino acids. CDR3 loop: CASSQDFGKPQHF. The DNA of the CDR3 is TGTGCCAGCAGCCAAGATTTCGGAAAGCCCCAGCATTTT.

The chain is built from TRBV10-3 and TRBJ2-5, with D hard to call. CDR1 is ENHRY, CDR2 SYGVKD, per germline. V was trimmed by 0 bases and J by 0 bases, leaving 8 bases between them. The CDR3 is 15 amino acids. CDR3 in amino acids: CAISESWRNQETQYF. The CDR3 DNA reads TGTGCCATCAGTGAGTCCTGGCGGAACCAAGAGACCCAGTACTTC.

This clonotype has a handful of counts. The CDR3 nucleotides read TGTGCCAGCAGTTTAGGAGTGGGCAGGGCCCTAAATCAGCCCCAGCATTTT. It specifies CASSLGVGRALNQPQHF. This chain links TRBV12-3 or TRBV12-4 with TRBJ1-5; D is perhaps TRBD1 (5 bases). V gave up 1 base and J gave up 4 bases, with 17 bases separating them. CDR3 length equals 17 residues.

The chain couples TRBV10-3 to TRBJ2-5, with 10 bases aligning to TRBD2. The J segment lost 10 bases and the V segment lost 6 bases, leaving 14 bases of the junction unmatched. Germline lookup yields CDR1 ENHRY and CDR2 SYGVKD. The CDR3 consists of 15 residues. CDR3: CAIRVLTSGPVDQYF. For the CDR3, the DNA is TGTGCCATCAGGGTCTTGACTAGCGGGCCCGTGGACCAGTACTTC.

This clonotype was seen ten or more times. V usage is TRBV7-9 and J usage is TRBJ2-4; 7 bases are a match to TRBD2. With 1 base clipped from V and 6 bases from J, the junction kept 12 bases outside the gene matches. Germline loops: CDR1 SEHNR, CDR2 FQNEAQ (reference sequence). CDR3 length: 17 residues. CDR3 sequence reads: CASSLGEWGGMANIQYF. As DNA, the CDR3 is TGTGCCAGCAGCTTAGGGGAGTGGGGAGGGATGGCAAACATTCAGTACTTC.

This clonotype has just a few counts. The chain combines TRBV20-1 with TRBJ2-3, with TRBD2 matching over 7 bases. CDR3 size: 15 residues. The germline V gene has CDR1 DFQATT and CDR2 SNEGSKA (reference sequence). With V trimmed by 2 bases and J by 2 bases, 7 bases remained unmatched. As DNA, the CDR3 is TGCAGTGCTAGACGGGGCGGGGGATACACAGATACGCAGTATTTT. This sequence encodes CSARRGGGYTDTQYF.

This clonotype was detected ten times or more. V gene TRBV11-1 combines with J gene TRBJ2-2; D perhaps matches TRBD2 (6 bases). The V gene lost 5 bases and the J gene lost 2 bases, with 9 bases spanning the gap. Per the germline V gene, CDR1 is SGHAT and CDR2 is FQDESV (reference sequence). The CDR3 consists of 14 residues. CDR3 sequence: CASSREINTGELFF. CDR3 nucleotide sequence: TGTGCCAGCAGCCGGGAGATCAACACCGGGGAGCTGTTTTTT.

The sample holds a few counts of this clonotype. The chain employs TRBV4-1 and TRBJ1-1; TRBD1 might be the D (6 bases). V was shortened by 4 bases and J by 3 bases, with 15 bases between the two germline ends. This CDR3 is 15 amino acids long. Germline V gene lookup returns CDR1 MGHRA and CDR2 YSYEKL. The CDR3 DNA follows: TGCGCCAGCAGCCGCGGGGGCAGCGGGGACACTGAAGCTTTCTTT. Its protein product is CASSRGGSGDTEAFF.

This chain uses TRBV5-6 with TRBJ1-3, with D perhaps matching TRBD1 (5 bases). V lost 0 bases and J lost 4, with 17 bases in between. Germline V lookup: CDR1 SGHDT, CDR2 YYEEEE. CDR3 length: 17 amino acids. CDR3 loop: CASSLAGTSRIGNTIYF. CDR3 DNA sequence: TGTGCCAGCAGCTTGGCCGGGACCAGCCGTATAGGAAACACCATATATTTT.